The 30 T cell receptor beta chains below come from one sample, sequenced in a study of T cells in tumors after PD-1 blockade. This table comes from immunoSEQ multiplex PCR, and its TCRdb copy is limited to in-frame clones, with some not included. The sample holds approximately 46,000 clones, about four fifths seen once. Sequencing used PBMCs, obtained before anti-PD-1 treatment. These receptors all stem from a human donor with basal cell carcinoma.

The chain is built from TRBV15 and TRBJ1-2; D possibly corresponds to TRBD1 (5 bases). V shed 0 bases and J shed 5 bases, with 16 bases lying between them. The CDR3 extends over 16 amino acids. CDR1 and CDR2 from the germline V gene are LNHNV and YYDKDF (reference sequence). The CDR3 region has the DNA TGTGCCACCAGCAGAGACTTAAGGGGCCGACGTTATGGCTACACCTTC. Translated, it gives CATSRDLRGRRYGYTF.

This clone was counted between two and nine times. The chain has TRBV2 and TRBJ1-6; D is possibly TRBD1 (6 bases). CDR1 and CDR2 from the germline V gene are SNHLY and FYNNEI. V was clipped by 4 bases and J by 6 bases, with 10 bases between them. CDR3 length equals 14 residues. This CDR3 reads CASSVQGSNSPLHF. As DNA, the CDR3 is TGTGCCAGCAGTGTACAGGGATCTAATTCACCCCTCCACTTT.

The rearrangement uses TRBV9 and TRBJ2-3; 10 bases align to TRBD2. The CDR3 extends over 15 amino acids. The junction had 5 bases not matched to a gene; V was cut back by 3 bases and J by 4 bases. Looked up from germline, CDR1 is SGDLS and CDR2 is YYNGEE. CDR3 in amino acids: CASSASGGGPDTQYF. In nucleotides, the CDR3 is TGTGCCAGCAGCGCGAGCGGGGGGGGCCCAGATACGCAGTATTTT.

This rearrangement joins TRBV5-5 to TRBJ2-5; 9 bases are shared with TRBD2. There are 16 residues in the CDR3. Germline V gene data show CDR1 as SGHKS and CDR2 as YYEKEE (reference sequence). V dropped 4 bases and J dropped 2; count of bases not matched to a gene: 9. The chain's CDR3 is CASSRSTSGAQETQYF. DNA of the CDR3: TGTGCCAGCAGCCGTTCGACTAGCGGAGCTCAAGAGACCCAGTACTTC.

This clone was picked up a small number of times. CDR3 loop: CASSLGVQGTGELFF. In nucleotides, the CDR3 is TGCGCCAGCAGCTTGGGGGTTCAGGGCACCGGGGAGCTGTTTTTT. The rearrangement uses TRBV5-1 and TRBJ2-2, with a weak D call TRBD1 (5 bases). V was pared by 0 bases and J by 4 bases, with 10 bases between. Germline V gives CDR1 SGHRS, CDR2 YFSETQ. The CDR3 length is 15 residues.

The V gene is TRBV27, the J gene TRBJ2-1; 14 nucleotides agree with TRBD2. Germline CDR1 MNHEY, CDR2 SMNVEV (reference sequence). V lost 1 base to trimming and J lost 3 bases; unmatched junction nucleotides: 11. The CDR3 covers 20 residues. CDR3 in amino acids: CASSLWTSGGSRRDYNEQFF. CDR3 bases: TGTGCCAGCAGTTTATGGACTAGCGGGGGGTCGCGCAGGGACTACAATGAGCAGTTCTTC.

This clone has just a few counts. This chain joins TRBV7-9 and TRBJ2-1; a possible D gene is TRBD1 (6 bases). Deletions cut 0 bases from V and 8 bases from J, with 11 bases between. This CDR3 spans 14 amino acids. Per the germline V gene, CDR1 is SEHNR and CDR2 is FQNEAQ (reference sequence). The CDR3 sequence is CASSLAHRVDEQFF. CDR3 DNA: TGTGCCAGCAGCTTAGCGCACAGGGTTGATGAGCAGTTCTTC.

The rearrangement links TRBV5-4 to TRBJ1-1; TRBD1 might be the D (6 bases). V lost 5 bases and J 5 bases, leaving 16 bases between the germline ends. This CDR3 has 14 residues. Germline CDR1 and CDR2: SGHNT and YYREEE (reference sequence). The CDR3 region is CASRSQGAGTEAFF. The CDR3 coding sequence is TGTGCCAGCAGATCACAGGGTGCGGGGACTGAAGCTTTCTTT.

The J gene is TRBJ1-2, the V gene TRBV14, with TRBD1 identical over 7 bases. Germline CDR1 and CDR2: SGHDN and FVKESK. This CDR3 is built from 14 residues. V shed 4 bases and J 4 bases; nucleotides not matched to a gene: 6. CDR3 coding DNA: TGTGCCAGCAGCCCCCAGACAGGGACCTATGGCTACACCTTC. Protein: CASSPQTGTYGYTF.

The genes are TRBV24-1 and TRBJ2-3; the D is unclear. This CDR3 spans 14 amino acids. V lost 1 base to trimming and J lost 4 bases, with 8 bases between them. Germline V gene lookup returns CDR1 KGHDR and CDR2 SFDVKD. CDR3 coding DNA: TGTGCCACCAGTGATTTATGGGTTTCAGATACGCAGTATTTT. Residues: CATSDLWVSDTQYF.

This rearrangement joins TRBV4-1 to TRBJ1-2; D gene uncertain. This CDR3 region has 12 residues. Trimming cost V 1 base and J 8 bases, with 8 bases left between them. The germline V gene encodes CDR1 MGHRA and CDR2 YSYEKL. The CDR3 sequence is CASSQVSQGYTF. The DNA of the CDR3 is TGCGCCAGCAGCCAAGTTTCCCAAGGCTACACCTTC.

This clone was counted once. The chain has TRBV14 and TRBJ2-1, with D perhaps given as TRBD1 or TRBD2 (5 bases each). Trimming removed 4 bases from V and 8 bases from J, with 15 bases in between. Germline assignment: CDR1 SGHDN and CDR2 FVKESK. The CDR3 runs to 14 residues. CDR3 nucleotide sequence: TGTGCCAGCAGCCGACGGGGCACTATCCATGAGCAGTTCTTC. Translating it yields CASSRRGTIHEQFF.

The chain combines TRBV28 with TRBJ1-5; D uncertain. Germline CDR1 reads MDHEN; CDR2 reads SYDVKM. The ends were cut back, 5 bases at V and 3 bases at J, with 11 bases in the middle. This CDR3 is built from 14 residues. DNA of the CDR3: TGTGCCAGCAGTGCCGTCAGGATCAATCAGCCCCAGCATTTT. It codes for CASSAVRINQPQHF. Complete variable domain (other parts from reference TRBV28 and TRBJ1-5): DVKVTQSSRYLVKRTGEKVFLECVQDMDHENMFWYRQDPGLGLRLIYFSYDVKMKEKGDIPEGYSVSREKKERFSLILESASTNQTSMYLCASSAVRINQPQHFGDGTRLSIL.

The genes are TRBV9 and TRBJ2-2; D may be TRBD1 (5 bases). Trimming removed 0 bases at V and 7 bases at J, with 13 bases between. From germline, CDR1 is SGDLS and CDR2 YYNGEE. The CDR3 is 15 residues long. CDR3 amino acids: CASSVDETVGGELFF. In DNA, the CDR3 is TGTGCCAGCAGCGTAGATGAGACAGTAGGCGGGGAGCTGTTTTTT.

This clone has only one observation. The chain has TRBV30 and TRBJ2-7; the match to TRBD2 covers 9 bases. This CDR3 contains 14 residues. V shed 3 bases, J shed 5 bases, and the junction held 8 bases outside the gene matches. Germline V CDR1 and CDR2: GTSNPN, SVGIG (reference sequence). The chain's CDR3 is CAWRGAGGLHEQYF. The CDR3 DNA is TGTGCCTGGAGGGGGGCGGGGGGGCTCCACGAGCAGTACTTC.

The rearrangement links TRBV11-1 to TRBJ1-1; D is uncertain. The germline V and J ends were trimmed by 6 bases and 7 bases, with 9 bases remaining between them. The CDR3 is 11 residues long. CDR1 is SGHAT and CDR2 is FQDESV in the germline V gene (reference sequence). DNA of the CDR3: TGTGCCAGCAGGGCGGACGGTGAAGCTTTCTTT. Its protein product is CASRADGEAFF. Filled out from reference TRBV11-1 and TRBJ1-1, the complete variable domain reads EAEVAQSPRYKITEKSQAVAFWCDPISGHATLYWYRQILGQGPELLVQFQDESVVDDSQLPKDRFSAERLKGVDSTLKIQPAELGDSAMYLCASRADGEAFFGQGTRLTVV.

V usage is TRBV18 and J usage is TRBJ1-1, with a weak D call TRBD1 (6 bases). The CDR3 is 16 amino acids. Trimming removed 2 bases from V and 4 bases from J, with 17 bases in between. Per germline, CDR1 KGHSH and CDR2 LQKENI. The DNA for the CDR3 is TGTGCCAGCTCACCAACCGTGGGCAGGGGCGGCACTGAAGCTTTCTTT. This gives the protein CASSPTVGRGGTEAFF.

The chain employs TRBV28 and TRBJ1-2, with 9 nucleotides matching TRBD1. The V and J ends lost 5 bases and 7 bases, in that order; junction bases with no gene match: 5. Germline CDR1 reads MDHEN; CDR2 reads SYDVKM. The CDR3 has 13 residues. For the CDR3, the DNA is TGTGCCAGCAGTCTGACAGGGGGTAGTGGCTACACCTTC. Amino acid sequence: CASSLTGGSGYTF.

Notes on this clone: The junction does not match germline at one end; this may be a read error. Other DNA sequences of this sample code for an identical CDR3. The genes are TRBV10-2 and TRBJ1-1, with 7 bases identical to TRBD1. The CDR3 is 14 amino acids. The germline V gene has CDR1 WSHSY and CDR2 SAAADI. The CDR3 DNA sequence: TGTGCCAGCAGTGACAGGGACAGAAACACTGAAGCTTTCTTT. Residues: CASSDRDRNTEAFF.

The rearrangement uses TRBV7-7 and TRBJ2-3; tentatively, D is TRBD1 (6 bases). From germline, CDR1 is SSHAT and CDR2 FNYEAQ (reference sequence). The ends were cut back, 5 bases at V and 4 bases at J, with 16 bases in the middle. The CDR3 has 15 residues. CDR3 in DNA: TGTGCCAGCAGCCTGGGGGCAGGGGTGGCAGATACGCAGTATTTT. Translated, it gives CASSLGAGVADTQYF.

V usage is TRBV3-1 (or the pseudogene TRBV3-2) and J usage is TRBJ2-1; D is undetermined. Germline lookup yields CDR1 LGHDT and CDR2 YNNKEL (reference sequence). Trimming took off 2 bases at V and 5 bases at J, with 10 bases between the two ends. The CDR3 consists of 14 residues. In DNA, the CDR3 is TGTGCCAGCAGCCAACCCCCGGTAAACAATGAGCAGTTCTTC. It codes for CASSQPPVNNEQFF.

In this sample, this clone turned up a few times. The rearrangement uses TRBV7-7 and TRBJ2-5; TRBD2 is a possible D gene (6 bases). V was cut by 0 bases and J by 5 bases, with 13 bases left in between. This CDR3 comprises 15 residues. From germline, CDR1 is SSHAT and CDR2 FNYEAQ (reference sequence). The CDR3 protein is CASSLARGAGETQYF. The DNA of the CDR3 is TGTGCCAGCAGCTTAGCGCGCGGGGCGGGGGAGACCCAGTACTTC.

The rearrangement uses TRBV24-1 and TRBJ2-5; possible D gene TRBD1, 5 bases. Trimming left V 2 bases short and J 4 bases short, with 10 bases between. Germline CDR1 KGHDR, CDR2 SFDVKD. The CDR3 totals 14 residues. CDR3 DNA: TGTGCCACCAGTGATTCAACCAGGGTAGAGACCCAGTACTTC. It codes for CATSDSTRVETQYF.

V is TRBV6-1 and J is TRBJ1-2; 8 nucleotides match TRBD1. This CDR3 is built from 15 residues. Per germline, CDR1 MNHNS and CDR2 SASEGT. The junction had 5 bases not matched to a gene; V was cut back by 1 base and J by 4 bases. The chain's CDR3 is CASSEVSGGAYGYTF. The CDR3 nucleotides read TGTGCCAGCAGTGAAGTCTCAGGGGGCGCCTATGGCTACACCTTC.

The genes are TRBV23-1 and TRBJ1-5; 8 bases fit TRBD1. TRBV23-1 is an ORF for which the function is uncertain. The CDR3 has 15 residues. V trimming: 3 bases; J trimming: 6 bases; junction bases outside the gene matches: 7. The CDR3 here is CASSHWDRLVQPQHF. CDR3 DNA: TGCGCCAGCAGTCATTGGGACAGGCTAGTTCAGCCCCAGCATTTT.

V and J are TRBV6-4 and TRBJ1-5, with no clear D. Trimming took 5 bases from V and 6 from J, leaving 11 bases between them. Germline V gene data show CDR1 as MRHNA and CDR2 as SNTAGT. CDR3 size: 13 residues. CDR3 region: CASSLTETQPQHF. The CDR3 DNA follows: TGTGCCAGCAGTTTAACAGAAACTCAGCCCCAGCATTTT.

By sample share, this clone is medium-sized. The chain recombines TRBV2 with TRBJ2-2; unclear D gene. The CDR3 consists of 16 residues. V was clipped by 5 bases and J by 3 bases, with 16 bases between them. CDR1 is SNHLY and CDR2 is FYNNEI in the germline V gene. The DNA of the CDR3 is TGTGCCAGCAGTAAAAGGGCCTTTGGGGACACCGGGGAGCTGTTTTTT. Translated: CASSKRAFGDTGELFF.

The V and J genes are TRBV2 and TRBJ2-2; D call uncertain. The V and J ends lost 6 bases and 4 bases respectively, with 9 bases between them. CDR1 is SNHLY, CDR2 FYNNEI, per germline. This CDR3 comprises 13 residues. The CDR3 sequence is CASRALITGELFF. DNA for the CDR3: TGTGCCAGCAGGGCTCTTATCACCGGGGAGCTGTTTTTT.

This chain connects TRBV28 to TRBJ2-4, with D perhaps TRBD1 or TRBD2 (6 bases each). The CDR3 length is 14 residues. The V end was cut by 6 bases, the J end by 9 bases, with 18 bases between. Germline V gene data show CDR1 as MDHEN and CDR2 as SYDVKM. CDR3 protein: CASSRGPGEAIQYF. The CDR3 DNA is TGTGCCAGCAGCCGGGGGCCAGGGGAGGCCATTCAGTACTTC.

The rearrangement links TRBV24-1 to TRBJ1-5, with no clear D. The V and J ends lost 5 bases and 3 bases respectively, with 13 bases between them. Germline V gives CDR1 KGHDR, CDR2 SFDVKD. This CDR3 comprises 15 residues. The CDR3 nucleotides read TGTGCCACCAGTGCTGCAGGAGGGCACAATCAGCCCCAGCATTTT. As protein: CATSAAGGHNQPQHF.